This entry describes one T cell receptor (beta chain). Its antigen is unidentified. Anyone with autoimmune disease history or systemic immunosuppression was excluded. These data belong to a study of OX40 agonist ivuxolimab in advanced cancers. Turning to the study itself: Of mixed ages from about 23 to 79 and averaging roughly 64 years, the group was roughly 83% male.

Study-wide findings and caveats: The investigators did not determine what antigen specificity the expanded peripheral T cells had. Patients with a partial response at 0.1-3.0 mg/kg had among the lowest clonal expansion.

Here immunoSEQ multiplex PCR was the method, and the copy in TCRdb shows in-frame clones only, minus some. The sample records tens of thousands of clones, 94% being singletons. The ends lost 2 bases at V and 9 bases at J; junction bases unmatched: 10. This CDR3 comprises 16 residues. Germline V lookup: CDR1 SGHDT, CDR2 YYEEEE. This chain links TRBV5-6 with TRBJ2-5; 13 bases agree with TRBD2. The sequence was obtained from an adult with an advanced solid tumor such as melanoma, head and neck, liver or kidney cancer. Specimen: CD4+ or CD8+ T cells sorted from blood, collected in a trial of the OX40 agonist ivuxolimab. The CDR3 nucleotides read TGTGCCAGCAGCTTCGGGACTAGCGGGGCGGCGGGGGCCCAGTACTTC. This encodes CASSFGTSGAAGAQYF. Based on the CDR3 plus reference TRBV5-6 and TRBJ2-5, the full variable domain is DAGVTQSPTHLIKTRGQQVTLRCSPKSGHDTVSWYQQALGQGPQFIFQYYEEEERQRGNFPDRFSGHQFPNYSSELNVNALLLGDSALYLCASSFGTSGAAGAQYFGPGTRLLVL.